These 17 T cell receptor beta chains were sequenced from one sample in a study of blood T cells in healthy people across ages (dated by TCRdb to 2015 to 2017). The library was produced with 5' RACE. The sample was run on an Illumina HiSeq 2500. A second PCR of about 7 to 12 cycles was run with a J-beta primer mix and a sample-barcoded 5' primer. TCRdb reanalyzed the raw reads on its own, using fastp at Q25 for trimming and MiXCR for clone calling, and kept in-frame beta chains. One record per CDR3 amino acid sequence lists the most common genes and DNA. In all, the sample holds about 1.4 million distinct CDR3 sequences, and roughly 59% of those were seen once. The top ten clonotypes cover roughly 6.3% of the sample. The sample comprised blood. These receptors were obtained from a man between 18 and 29 years old in good health.

V and J are TRBV5-1 and TRBJ2-1; 12 bases agree with TRBD1. Germline V gives CDR1 SGHRS, CDR2 YFSETQ. CDR3 length: 16 residues. V lost 4 bases, J lost 3 bases, and 5 bases stayed unmatched. CDR3 nucleotide sequence: TGCGCCAGCAGCACCGGGACAGGGGGCAGCTACAATGAGCAGTTCTTC. Encoded protein: CASSTGTGGSYNEQFF.

V usage is TRBV4-3 and J usage is TRBJ1-2; weak D call: TRBD1 (5 bases). Per germline, CDR1 LGHNA and CDR2 YSLEER. The CDR3 runs 15 residues. With 0 bases removed from V and 5 bases from J, the gap between germline ends came to 13 bases. CDR3 protein: CASSQEAGRGYGYTF. The CDR3 nucleotides are TGCGCCAGCAGCCAAGAGGCAGGGCGTGGGTATGGCTACACCTTC.

The chain uses TRBV20-1 and TRBJ2-7; D is tentatively TRBD1 or TRBD2 (5 bases each). Germline CDR1 is DFQATT and CDR2 is SNEGSKA (reference sequence). The germline V and J ends were trimmed by 6 bases and 3 bases, with 15 bases remaining between them. This CDR3 is built from 13 residues. DNA for the CDR3: TGCAGTGCGCCACGGGACCGCGTCTACGAGCAGTACTTC. Protein product: CSAPRDRVYEQYF.

This clonotype appeared a few times. The genes are TRBV15 and TRBJ1-6; D is undetermined. The CDR3 loop spans 13 amino acids. Between the trimmed V and J ends, which lost 5 bases and 9 bases, there was a span of 11 bases. Germline V gene data show CDR1 as LNHNV and CDR2 as YYDKDF (reference sequence). As DNA, the CDR3 is TGTGCCACCAGCCCCAAACCAGGTTCACCCCTCCACTTT. Encoded protein: CATSPKPGSPLHF.

The rearrangement uses TRBV4-2 and TRBJ1-2; D remains ambiguous. The germline CDR1 and CDR2 sequences are LGHNA and YNFKEQ. Trimming left V 6 bases short and J 7 bases short, with 9 bases between. There are 11 residues in the CDR3. The CDR3, as DNA: TGTGCCAGCAGTCTAAACAGTGGCTACACCTTC. Translation gives CASSLNSGYTF.

The chain links TRBV29-1 to TRBJ2-4; possibly TRBD2 for D (5 bases). The J call may be wrong; the DNA end is better matched by TRBJ2-7. There are 11 residues in the CDR3. CDR1 and CDR2 from the germline V gene are SQVTM and ANQGSEA. CDR3 amino acids: CSVAGIGEQYF. In DNA form, the CDR3 reads TGCAGCGTTGCCGGGATCGGCGAGCAGTACTTC.

J is TRBJ2-7 and V is TRBV6-2 or TRBV6-3; D is uncertain. In germline, CDR1 is MNHEY, CDR2 SVGEGT. The CDR3 has 12 residues. The V end lost 2 bases, the J end lost 6 bases, and 8 bases lay between the germline ends. The CDR3 DNA follows: TGTGCCAGCAGTTACCTGCCGGGCGAGCAGTACTTC. Protein product: CASSYLPGEQYF.

Regarding this clonotype: A read error may account for a junction end that differs from germline. The genes are TRBV5-1 and TRBJ1-6; 9 nucleotides line up with TRBD1. This CDR3 spans 15 amino acids. CDR1 and CDR2 (germline): SGHRS, YFSETQ. DNA for the CDR3: TGCGCCAGCGGCTTGGGACAGGGCCCCCATTCACCCCTCCACTTT. Translating gives CASGLGQGPHSPLHF.

This clonotype was picked up one time. Germline and junction disagree at one end, which may indicate a read error. The V call is TRBV6-5, the J call TRBJ1-4; no firm D call. Germline values: CDR1 MNHEY, CDR2 SVGAGI. The CDR3 loop spans 13 amino acids. Here the CDR3 DNA reads TGTGTCAGCAGTGCCGAAAGGGCCCGAAAACTGTTTTTT. Protein product: CVSSAERARKLFF.

The gene calls are TRBV4-1 and TRBJ2-1; the match to TRBD2 covers 13 bases. The CDR3 is 15 residues long. Germline lookup yields CDR1 MGHRA and CDR2 YSYEKL. V was pared by 4 bases and J by 7 bases, with 4 bases of the junction left unmatched. CDR3 DNA: TGCGCCAGCAGCCGACTAGCGGGGGGTCTAAATGAGCAGTTCTTC. The encoded protein is CASSRLAGGLNEQFF.

This clonotype was counted ten times or more. Since a much larger clone is just one base distant, this may be a read error. The genes are TRBV2 and TRBJ2-1, with D maybe TRBD1 (5 bases). The end of the DNA is better explained by TRBJ2-7, so the J call may be wrong. This CDR3 is 12 amino acids long. The germline V gene encodes CDR1 SNHLY and CDR2 FYNNEI. The CDR3 DNA follows: TGTGCGGTGACAGACCCCTACAATGAGCAGTACTTC. As protein: CAVTDPYNEQYF.

V usage is TRBV6-6 and J usage is TRBJ2-7, with TRBD2 identical over 9 bases. There are 16 residues in the CDR3. Trimming removed 5 bases from V and 3 bases from J; junction bases left unmatched: 11. Germline CDR1 MNHNY, CDR2 SVGAGI (reference sequence). The CDR3 protein is CASSPEGAGGLYEQYF. The CDR3, as DNA: TGTGCCAGCAGTCCCGAAGGTGCGGGGGGGCTCTACGAGCAGTACTTC.

This rearrangement joins TRBV6-5 to TRBJ1-1; TRBD1 matches 9 bases. This CDR3 spans 15 amino acids. With 2 bases clipped from V and 1 base from J, the junction kept 2 bases outside the gene matches. Germline assignment: CDR1 MNHEY and CDR2 SVGAGI. The CDR3 DNA sequence: TGTGCCAGCAGTTACGCGGACAGGGGGAACACTGAAGCTTTCTTT. Translation: CASSYADRGNTEAFF.

Details on this clonotype: A much larger clone sits a single nucleotide away, making a read error possible. V gene TRBV7-2 combines with J gene TRBJ2-4, with D uncertain. TRBJ2-5 explains the end of the DNA better; the J call may be wrong. The CDR3 runs to 12 residues. Germline CDR1 reads SGHTA; CDR2 reads FQGNSA. CDR3 residues: CTSSLASETQYF. The CDR3 nucleotides are TGTACCAGCAGCTTAGCGTCGGAGACCCAGTACTTC.

The chain has TRBV10-3 and TRBJ2-5; 9 positions agree with TRBD2. Germline CDR1 and CDR2: ENHRY and SYGVKD. This CDR3 spans 17 amino acids. Losses at the gene ends were 0 bases for V and 2 bases for J; bases not matched to a gene: 7. CDR3 in DNA: TGTGCCATCAGTGAGTCGAACCCGACTAGCGGACAAGAGACCCAGTACTTC. This encodes CAISESNPTSGQETQYF.

The V gene is TRBV12-3 or TRBV12-4, the J gene TRBJ2-7, with TRBD1 matching over 7 bases. Matching the DNA end better, TRBJ2-5 makes the J call doubtful. This CDR3 is 14 amino acids long. CDR3 DNA sequence: TGTGCCAGCAGTTTTGGACAGGTCCAAGAGACCCAGTACTTC. Its translation: CASSFGQVQETQYF.

This sequence joins TRBV20-1 and TRBJ2-3; 7 bases fit TRBD1. Per germline, CDR1 DFQATT and CDR2 SNEGSKA (reference sequence). V dropped 7 bases and J dropped 0; count of bases not matched to a gene: 7. The CDR3 runs to 14 residues. CDR3 in amino acids: CSGMPGQSTDTQYF. The CDR3 bases are TGCAGTGGCATGCCGGGACAGAGCACAGATACGCAGTATTTT.